The clone carrying this T cell receptor beta chain was detected only a few times. Its antigen is still unknown. Employing constant-segment primers, 5'RACE generated TCR alpha and TCR beta cDNA libraries bearing sample barcodes and UMIs. TCRdb re-called the 5' RACE reads through MiXCR, storing one row per CDR3 protein. The data hold roughly 160,000 distinct CDR3 sequences, with 10% to 15% observed a single time. The junction had 7 bases not matched to a gene; V was cut back by 4 bases and J by 3 bases. This CDR3 spans 15 amino acids. Germline CDR1 is SGHTA and CDR2 is FQGNSA. The source of the sample is a study of T-cell memory formation after mild COVID-19. As for the study in general: The TCR clusters were mostly specific to one donor. Notes on the study in general: Contracting clones localized mainly to CM and EM when CD4+ and mainly to EMRA when CD8+. Cross-reactive memory appears to have joined, as suggested by some responding clones showing up in pre-infection memory.

V and J are TRBV7-2 and TRBJ2-3; 7 bases are shared with TRBD2. Material: PBMCs or a T cell subset sorted from them (not recorded which). The receptor was derived from a man younger than 35 who had mild COVID-19 (a few samples of this study predate the infection). Cell type and time point are not known. DNA for the CDR3: TGTGCCAGCAGCTACCTAGCGGACCGTACAGATACGCAGTATTTT. This sequence encodes CASSYLADRTDTQYF.